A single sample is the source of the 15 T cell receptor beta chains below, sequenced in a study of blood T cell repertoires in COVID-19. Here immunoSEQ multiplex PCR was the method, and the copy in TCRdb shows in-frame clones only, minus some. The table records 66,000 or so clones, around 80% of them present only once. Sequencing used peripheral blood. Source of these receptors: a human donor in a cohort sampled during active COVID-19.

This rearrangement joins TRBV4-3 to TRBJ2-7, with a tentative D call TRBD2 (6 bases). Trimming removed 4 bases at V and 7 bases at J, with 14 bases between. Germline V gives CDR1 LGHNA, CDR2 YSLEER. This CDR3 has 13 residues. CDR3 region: CASSLGAAGEQYF. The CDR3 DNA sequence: TGCGCCAGCAGCCTGGGCGCGGCGGGAGAGCAGTACTTC.

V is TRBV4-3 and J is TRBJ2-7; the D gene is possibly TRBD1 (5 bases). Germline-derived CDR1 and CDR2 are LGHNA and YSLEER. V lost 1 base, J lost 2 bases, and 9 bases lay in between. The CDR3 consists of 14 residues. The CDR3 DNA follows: TGCGCCAGCAGCCAAGGTCTGGGGCCCTACGAGCAGTACTTC. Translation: CASSQGLGPYEQYF.

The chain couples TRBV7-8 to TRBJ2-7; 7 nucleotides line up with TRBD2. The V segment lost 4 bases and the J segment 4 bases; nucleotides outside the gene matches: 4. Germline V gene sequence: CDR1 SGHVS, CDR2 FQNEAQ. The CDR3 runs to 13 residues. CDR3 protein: CASSYVSGYEQYF. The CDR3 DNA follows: TGTGCCAGCAGCTACGTTAGCGGGTACGAGCAGTACTTC.

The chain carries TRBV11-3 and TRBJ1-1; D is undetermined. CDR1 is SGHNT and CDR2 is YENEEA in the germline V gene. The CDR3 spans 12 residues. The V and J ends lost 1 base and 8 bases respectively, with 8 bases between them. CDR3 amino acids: CASSLGGGEAFF. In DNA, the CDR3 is TGTGCCAGCAGCTTAGGCGGCGGAGAAGCTTTCTTT.

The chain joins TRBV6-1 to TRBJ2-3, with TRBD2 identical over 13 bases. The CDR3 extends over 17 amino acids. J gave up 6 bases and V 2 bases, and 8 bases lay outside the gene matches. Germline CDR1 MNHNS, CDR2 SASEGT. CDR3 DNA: TGTGCCAGCAGTGAACTGGGACTAGCGGGACTCTCGGATACGCAGTATTTT. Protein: CASSELGLAGLSDTQYF.

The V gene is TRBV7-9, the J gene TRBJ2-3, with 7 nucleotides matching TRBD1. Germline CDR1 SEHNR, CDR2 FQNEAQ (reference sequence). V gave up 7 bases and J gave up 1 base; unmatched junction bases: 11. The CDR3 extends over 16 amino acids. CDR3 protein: CASTLRAQGGTDTQYF. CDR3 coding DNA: TGTGCCAGCACCCTCCGGGCCCAGGGGGGCACAGATACGCAGTATTTT.

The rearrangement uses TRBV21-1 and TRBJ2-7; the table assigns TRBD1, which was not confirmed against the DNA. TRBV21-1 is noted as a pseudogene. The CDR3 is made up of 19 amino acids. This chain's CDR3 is CASSSGRAVERWPRGEQYF. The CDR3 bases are TGTGCCAGCAGCAGCGGAAGGGCCGTAGAGCGGTGGCCCAGGGGCGAGCAGTACTTC.

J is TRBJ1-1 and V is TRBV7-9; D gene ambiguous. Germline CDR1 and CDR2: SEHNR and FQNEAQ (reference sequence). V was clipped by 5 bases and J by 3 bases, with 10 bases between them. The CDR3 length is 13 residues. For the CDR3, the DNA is TGTGCCAGCAGCAAAAACCGGGACACTGAAGCTTTCTTT. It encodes CASSKNRDTEAFF.

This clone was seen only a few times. The CDR3: CATSDLMTGQETQYF. DNA for the CDR3: TGTGCCACCAGTGATCTAATGACAGGTCAAGAGACCCAGTACTTC. V gene TRBV24-1 combines with J gene TRBJ2-5, with D maybe TRBD1 (6 bases). V lost 3 bases and J lost 2, with 12 bases in between. Germline CDR1 is KGHDR and CDR2 is SFDVKD. The CDR3 runs to 15 residues.

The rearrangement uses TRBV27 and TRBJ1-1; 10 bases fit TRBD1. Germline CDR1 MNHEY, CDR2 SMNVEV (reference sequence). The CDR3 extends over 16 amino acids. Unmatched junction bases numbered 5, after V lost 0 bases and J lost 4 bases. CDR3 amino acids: CASSLSGQGFGTEAFF. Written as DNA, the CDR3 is TGTGCCAGCAGTTTATCGGGACAGGGGTTTGGCACTGAAGCTTTCTTT.

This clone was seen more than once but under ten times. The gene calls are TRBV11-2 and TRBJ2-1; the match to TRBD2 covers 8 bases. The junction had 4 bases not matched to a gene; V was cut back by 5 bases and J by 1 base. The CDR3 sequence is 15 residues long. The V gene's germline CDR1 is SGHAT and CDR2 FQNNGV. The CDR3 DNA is TGTGCCAGCAGCCTTCGACTAGCGTCCTACAATGAGCAGTTCTTC. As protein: CASSLRLASYNEQFF.

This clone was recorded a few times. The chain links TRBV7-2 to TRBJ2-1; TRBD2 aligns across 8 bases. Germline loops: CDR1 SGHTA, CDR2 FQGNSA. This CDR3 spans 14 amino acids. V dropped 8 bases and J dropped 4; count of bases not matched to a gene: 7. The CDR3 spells CASRSGNYYNEQFF. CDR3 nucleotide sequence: TGTGCCAGCCGTAGCGGGAATTATTACAATGAGCAGTTCTTC.

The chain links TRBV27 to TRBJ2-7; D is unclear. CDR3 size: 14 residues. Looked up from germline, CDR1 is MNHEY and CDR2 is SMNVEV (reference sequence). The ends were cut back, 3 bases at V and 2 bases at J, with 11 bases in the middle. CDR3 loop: CASSFLTATYEQYF. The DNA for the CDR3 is TGTGCCAGCAGTTTTCTCACAGCTACCTACGAGCAGTACTTC.

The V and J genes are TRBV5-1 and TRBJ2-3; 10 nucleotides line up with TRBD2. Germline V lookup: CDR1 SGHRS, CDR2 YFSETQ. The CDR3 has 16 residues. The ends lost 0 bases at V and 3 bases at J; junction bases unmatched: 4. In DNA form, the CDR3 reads TGCGCCAGCAGCTTGGTTCCAGCGGGAGGGACAGATACGCAGTATTTT. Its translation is CASSLVPAGGTDTQYF.

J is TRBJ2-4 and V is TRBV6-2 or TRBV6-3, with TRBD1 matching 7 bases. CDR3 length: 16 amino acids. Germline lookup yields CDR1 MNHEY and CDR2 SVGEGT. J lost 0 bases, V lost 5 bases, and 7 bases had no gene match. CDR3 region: CASSDGTARAKNIQYF. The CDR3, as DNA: TGTGCCAGCAGTGACGGGACAGCCCGAGCCAAAAACATTCAGTACTTC.